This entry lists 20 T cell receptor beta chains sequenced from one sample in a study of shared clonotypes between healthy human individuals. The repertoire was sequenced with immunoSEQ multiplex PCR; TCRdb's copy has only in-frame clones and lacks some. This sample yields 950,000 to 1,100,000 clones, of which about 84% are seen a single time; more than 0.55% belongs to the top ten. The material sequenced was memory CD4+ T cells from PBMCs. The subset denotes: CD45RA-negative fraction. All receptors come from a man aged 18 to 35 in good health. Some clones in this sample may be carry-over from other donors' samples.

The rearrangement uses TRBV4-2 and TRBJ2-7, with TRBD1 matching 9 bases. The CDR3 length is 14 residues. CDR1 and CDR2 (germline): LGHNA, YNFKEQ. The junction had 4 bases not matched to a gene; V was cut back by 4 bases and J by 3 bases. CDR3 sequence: CASSRDRDDYEQYF. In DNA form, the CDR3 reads TGTGCCAGCAGCCGGGACAGGGACGACTACGAGCAGTACTTC.

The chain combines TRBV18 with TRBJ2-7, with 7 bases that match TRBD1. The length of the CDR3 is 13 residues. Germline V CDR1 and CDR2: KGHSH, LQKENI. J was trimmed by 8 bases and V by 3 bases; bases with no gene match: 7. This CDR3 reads CASSPGQKDQQYF. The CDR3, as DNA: TGTGCCAGCTCACCGGGACAGAAGGACCAGCAGTACTTC.

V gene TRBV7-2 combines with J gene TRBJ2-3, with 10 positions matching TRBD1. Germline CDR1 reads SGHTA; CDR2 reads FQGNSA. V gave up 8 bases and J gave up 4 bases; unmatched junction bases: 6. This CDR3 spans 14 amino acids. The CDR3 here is CASRGTGAPDTQYF. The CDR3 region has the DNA TGTGCCAGCCGCGGGACAGGGGCTCCAGATACGCAGTATTTT.

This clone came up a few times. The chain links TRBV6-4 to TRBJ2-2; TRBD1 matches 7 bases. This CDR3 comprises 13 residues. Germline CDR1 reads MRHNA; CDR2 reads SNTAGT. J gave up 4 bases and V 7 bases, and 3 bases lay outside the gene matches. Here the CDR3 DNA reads TGTGCCAGCAAGGGACAGTCCACCGGGGAGCTGTTTTTT. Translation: CASKGQSTGELFF.

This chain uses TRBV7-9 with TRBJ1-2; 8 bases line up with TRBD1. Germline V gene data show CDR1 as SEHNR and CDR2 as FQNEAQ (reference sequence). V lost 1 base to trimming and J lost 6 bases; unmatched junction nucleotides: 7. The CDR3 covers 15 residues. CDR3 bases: TGTGCCAGCAGCTTAGAGGCAGGGGGCTCGGATGGCTACACCTTC. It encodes CASSLEAGGSDGYTF.

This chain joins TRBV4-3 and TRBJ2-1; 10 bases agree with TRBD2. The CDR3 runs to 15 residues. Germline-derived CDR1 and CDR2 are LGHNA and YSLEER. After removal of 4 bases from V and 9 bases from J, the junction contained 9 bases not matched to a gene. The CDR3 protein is CASSPGASGSGEQFF. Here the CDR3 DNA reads TGCGCCAGCAGCCCCGGGGCTAGCGGGAGCGGTGAGCAGTTCTTC.

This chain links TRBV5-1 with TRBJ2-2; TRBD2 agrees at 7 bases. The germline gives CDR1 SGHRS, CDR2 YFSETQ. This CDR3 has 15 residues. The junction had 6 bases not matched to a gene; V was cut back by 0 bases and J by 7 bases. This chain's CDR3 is CASSLESGKGGELFF. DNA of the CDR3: TGCGCCAGCAGCTTGGAAAGCGGGAAGGGCGGGGAGCTGTTTTTT.

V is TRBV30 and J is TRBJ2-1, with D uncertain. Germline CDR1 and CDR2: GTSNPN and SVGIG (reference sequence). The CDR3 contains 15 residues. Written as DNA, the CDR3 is TGTGCGCAGGCGGTAGGAGCAGGCTCCTACAATGAGCAGTTCTTC. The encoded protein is CAQAVGAGSYNEQFF.

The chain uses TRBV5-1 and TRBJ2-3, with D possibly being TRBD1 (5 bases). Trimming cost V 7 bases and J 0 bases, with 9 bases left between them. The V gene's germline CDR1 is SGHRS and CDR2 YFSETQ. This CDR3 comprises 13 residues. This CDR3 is CASRDSSTDTQYF. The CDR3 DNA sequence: TGCGCCAGCCGTGACAGTAGCACAGATACGCAGTATTTT. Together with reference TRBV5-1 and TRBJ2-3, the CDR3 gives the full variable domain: KAGVTQTPRYLIKTRGQQVTLSCSPISGHRSVSWYQQTPGQGLQFLFEYFSETQRNKGNFPGRFSGRQFSNSRSEMNVSTLELGDSALYLCASRDSSTDTQYFGPGTRLTVL.

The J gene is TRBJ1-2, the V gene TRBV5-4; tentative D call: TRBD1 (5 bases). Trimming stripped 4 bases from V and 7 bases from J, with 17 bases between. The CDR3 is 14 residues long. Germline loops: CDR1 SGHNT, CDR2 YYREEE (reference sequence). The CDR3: CASSPLWGLAGYTF. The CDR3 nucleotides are TGTGCCAGCAGCCCCCTTTGGGGCCTGGCTGGCTACACCTTC.

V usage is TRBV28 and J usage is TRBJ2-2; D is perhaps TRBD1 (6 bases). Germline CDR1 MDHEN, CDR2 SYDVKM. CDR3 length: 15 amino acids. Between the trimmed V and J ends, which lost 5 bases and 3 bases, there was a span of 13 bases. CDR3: CASSVQGADTGELFF. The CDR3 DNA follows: TGTGCCAGCAGTGTACAGGGTGCGGACACCGGGGAGCTGTTTTTT.

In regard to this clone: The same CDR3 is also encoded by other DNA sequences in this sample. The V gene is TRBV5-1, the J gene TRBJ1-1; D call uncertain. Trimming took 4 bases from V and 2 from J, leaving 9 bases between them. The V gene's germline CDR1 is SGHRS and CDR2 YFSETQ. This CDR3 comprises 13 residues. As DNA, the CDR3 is TGCGCCAGCAGCAGTTTGGGTAACACTGAAGCTTTCTTT. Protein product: CASSSLGNTEAFF.

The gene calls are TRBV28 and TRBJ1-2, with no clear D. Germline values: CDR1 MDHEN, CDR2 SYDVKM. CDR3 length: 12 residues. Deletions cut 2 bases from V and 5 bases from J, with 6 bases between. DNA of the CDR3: TGTGCCAGCAGTTTAACCGAGTATGGCTACACCTTC. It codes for CASSLTEYGYTF.

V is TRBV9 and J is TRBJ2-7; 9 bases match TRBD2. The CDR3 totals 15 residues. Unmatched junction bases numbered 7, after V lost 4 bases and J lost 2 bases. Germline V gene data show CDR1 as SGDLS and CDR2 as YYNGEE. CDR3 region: CASSPQAGGTYEQYF. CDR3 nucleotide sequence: TGTGCCAGCAGCCCGCAAGCGGGAGGCACCTACGAGCAGTACTTC.

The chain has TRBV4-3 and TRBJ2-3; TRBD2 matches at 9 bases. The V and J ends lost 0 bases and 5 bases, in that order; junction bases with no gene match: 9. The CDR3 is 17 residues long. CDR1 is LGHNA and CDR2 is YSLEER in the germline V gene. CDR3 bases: TGCGCCAGCAGCCAAGATTGGGGCGGGAGGGCGGAAGATACGCAGTATTTT. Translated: CASSQDWGGRAEDTQYF.

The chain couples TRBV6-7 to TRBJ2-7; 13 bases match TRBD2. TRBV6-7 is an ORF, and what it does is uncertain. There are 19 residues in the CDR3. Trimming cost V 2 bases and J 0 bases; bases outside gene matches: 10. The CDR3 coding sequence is TGTGCCAGCAGTTACCTAGGACTAGCGGGAGATCGCCACTCCTACGAGCAGTACTTC. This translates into CASSYLGLAGDRHSYEQYF.

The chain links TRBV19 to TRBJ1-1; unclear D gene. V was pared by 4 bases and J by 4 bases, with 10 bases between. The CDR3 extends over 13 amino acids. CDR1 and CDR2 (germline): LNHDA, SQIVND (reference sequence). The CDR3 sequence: CASSKVVPTEAFF. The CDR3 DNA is TGTGCCAGTAGTAAAGTGGTTCCCACTGAAGCTTTCTTT.

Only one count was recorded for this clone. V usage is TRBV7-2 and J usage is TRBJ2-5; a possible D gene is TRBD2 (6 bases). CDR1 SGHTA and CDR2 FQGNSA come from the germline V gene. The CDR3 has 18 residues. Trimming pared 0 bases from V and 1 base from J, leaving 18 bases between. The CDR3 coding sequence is TGTGCCAGCAGCTTAGCGCTACTGGGGGGACGGATCCAAGAGACCCAGTACTTC. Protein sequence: CASSLALLGGRIQETQYF.

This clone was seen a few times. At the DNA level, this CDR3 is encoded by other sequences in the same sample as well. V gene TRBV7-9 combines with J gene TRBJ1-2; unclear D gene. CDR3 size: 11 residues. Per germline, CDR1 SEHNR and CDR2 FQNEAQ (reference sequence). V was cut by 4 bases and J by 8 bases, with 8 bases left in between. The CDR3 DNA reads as TGTGCCAGCAGCTCCCCCCAGGGCTACACCTTC. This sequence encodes CASSSPQGYTF. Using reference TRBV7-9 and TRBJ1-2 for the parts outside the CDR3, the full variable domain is DTGVSQNPRHKITKRGQNVTFRCDPISEHNRLYWYRQTLGQGPEFLTYFQNEAQLEKSRLLSDRFSAERPKGSFSTLEIQRTEQGDSAMYLCASSSPQGYTFGSGTRLTVV.

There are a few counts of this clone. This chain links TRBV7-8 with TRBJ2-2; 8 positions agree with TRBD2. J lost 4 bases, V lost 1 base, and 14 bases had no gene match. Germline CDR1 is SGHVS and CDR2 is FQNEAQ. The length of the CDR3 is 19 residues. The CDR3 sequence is CASSLGRISGARGTGELFF. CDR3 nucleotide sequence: TGTGCCAGCAGCTTAGGAAGGATTAGCGGGGCCCGGGGCACCGGGGAGCTGTTTTTT.